This T cell receptor (beta chain) was captured in a study of a mutant IDH1 vaccine in newly diagnosed glioma (dated by TCRdb to about 2021). As for the study more broadly: Vaccination began 4-6 weeks after radiotherapy alone, or alongside temozolomide cycles in the chemotherapy-containing groups. The approximately 32 treated patients were 62.5% male and about 38% female, with a mean age of approximately 40 years. Before enrollment, patients had received standard therapy of radiotherapy alone, temozolomide alone, or radiochemotherapy with temozolomide; most received the combination. The week-35 safety follow-up took place at visit V12, and the week-47 end of study took place at visit V13. Peripheral blood samples were drawn at six visits, namely V03 (baseline), V05, V07, V10, V12 and V13. Longitudinal TCRB deep sequencing was performed for roughly 25 treated patients wherever samples were available for exploratory analyses. Overall study outcomes, separate from this receptor: Availability determined which PBMC samples were chosen for TCRB deep sequencing. According to the authors, sample limitations meant that analyses of patient blood samples could not be reproduced. Changes in the top peripheral T cell clonotypes picked up by TCRB sequencing did not appear to be linked to pseudoprogression. Immune responses induced by the vaccine were seen in over 90% of patients across multiple MHC alleles.

Its CDR3 holds 16 amino acids, cysteine through phenylalanine. The read is trimmed to its CDR3 DNA, 48 bases read in frame from base 1. CDR1 and CDR2, per the germline V gene, are SGHVS and FQNEAQ. V is cut by 2 bases and J by 5 bases, and the space between the germline ends is 19 bases. The receptor library was made with the immunoSEQ multiplex PCR assay. The hsTCRB Kit was used according to the manufacturer's protocol to amplify rearranged TCR beta chain sequences. Sequencing of TCRB libraries was carried out on an Illumina MiSeq. The original pipeline was this. The proprietary platform of the kit vendor was used for demultiplexing, trimming and gene mapping. Drawn from immuneACCESS, this table holds only the in-frame rearrangements with V and J called that TCRdb kept. Clones are partly lost; checked studies trace under half to an unresolved V gene and leave the rest unexplained. V and J calls plus clone size are reproduced from that table; the DNA served to infer D and trimming. Present in this sample are some 71,000 clones, roughly 86% of which were seen just once. The ten largest clones represent about 2% of the sample.

On this clone: This clone's antigen is unknown. There are no base qualities to consult, and no much larger clone falls within one base.

The intended sense of this specimen's time point label: week 35, safety follow-up. Each vaccine dose was 300 ug of a 20-mer mutant IDH1 peptide in Montanide, given subcutaneously with topical imiquimod. Patients received eight vaccinations in weeks 1, 3, 5, 7, 11, 15, 19 and 23, corresponding to visits V03 through V10. The donors had newly diagnosed IDH1-mutant astrocytomas of WHO grade 3 or 4 that showed loss of nuclear ATRX. The samples were drawn from NOA16, a multicentre, single-arm, open-label phase I trial in Germany that tested a mutant IDH1 peptide vaccine in humans for the first time. Genomic DNA for TCRB sequencing was extracted from EDTA blood using the DNeasy Blood and Tissue Kit.

The receptor was isolated from a man aged 25-40 years with glioma. The specimen comprised PBMCs, sampled from a glioma patient whose treatment included an IDH1 peptide vaccine. Recombination connected TRBV7-8 to TRBJ2-7; there is no confident call for the D gene. The nucleotides are TGTGCCAGCAGCTTACGAGCGATGGGTCTTGAGGACGAGCAGTACTTC. Its product reads: CASSLRAMGLEDEQYF. The CDR3 plus the reference TRBV7-8 and TRBJ2-7 genes for the other parts give the full variable domain: GAGVSQSPRYKVAKRGQDVALRCDPISGHVSLFWYQQALGQGPEFLTYFQNEAQLDKSGLPSDRFFAERPEGSVSTLKIQRTQQEDSAVYLCASSLRAMGLEDEQYFGPGTRLTVT.